Below are 5 T cell receptor beta chains sequenced from a single sample in a study of radiation and T cells in renal cell carcinoma. Time point specified: blood 4 weeks post-SBRT, at nephrectomy. The treatment was: 15 Gy SBRT to primary tumor, nephrectomy 4 weeks later. The table came from immunoSEQ multiplex PCR; TCRdb's copy has only in-frame clones and leaves some out. The data contain under 35,000 clones, 81% of them singletons. Material: blood, obtained from a patient whose treatment included radiotherapy and nephrectomy. These receptors were taken from a man in his sixties with renal cell carcinoma.

J is TRBJ2-7 and V is TRBV4-1; 7 nucleotides agree with TRBD1. This CDR3 comprises 15 residues. In germline, CDR1 is MGHRA, CDR2 YSYEKL. V shed 2 bases, J shed 3 bases, and the junction held 7 bases outside the gene matches. DNA of the CDR3: TGCGCCAGCAGCCAAAACTACAGGGGCATCTACGAGCAGTACTTC. It codes for CASSQNYRGIYEQYF.

The chain combines TRBV5-6 with TRBJ2-3, with TRBD1 matching 7 bases. This CDR3 is 16 amino acids long. With 1 base clipped from V and 4 bases from J, the junction kept 9 bases outside the gene matches. Germline assignment: CDR1 SGHDT and CDR2 YYEEEE. CDR3 coding DNA: TGTGCCAGCAGCTTGACGCCCGGACAGGCGGCAGATACGCAGTATTTT. It translates to CASSLTPGQAADTQYF. Using reference TRBV5-6 and TRBJ2-3 for the parts outside the CDR3, the full variable domain is DAGVTQSPTHLIKTRGQQVTLRCSPKSGHDTVSWYQQALGQGPQFIFQYYEEEERQRGNFPDRFSGHQFPNYSSELNVNALLLGDSALYLCASSLTPGQAADTQYFGPGTRLTVL.

The chain has TRBV4-3 and TRBJ1-3; 12 nucleotides match TRBD1. There are 15 residues in the CDR3. Per the germline V gene, CDR1 is LGHNA and CDR2 is YSLEER. V dropped 4 bases and J dropped 6; count of bases not matched to a gene: 4. The CDR3 protein is CASSRGQGAINTIYF. CDR3 bases: TGCGCCAGCAGCCGGGGACAGGGGGCGATAAACACCATATATTTT.

The chain employs TRBV5-1 and TRBJ1-4; D remains unclear. CDR1 and CDR2 from the germline V gene are SGHRS and YFSETQ. Trimming stripped 2 bases from V and 3 bases from J, with 11 bases between. CDR3 size: 15 residues. Here the CDR3 reads CASSLMGGANEKLFF. CDR3 sequence (DNA): TGCGCCAGCAGCTTAATGGGAGGTGCTAATGAAAAACTGTTTTTT.

V gene TRBV30 combines with J gene TRBJ1-5; weak D call: TRBD1 (6 bases). CDR3 length equals 13 residues. Trimming stripped 1 base from V and 3 bases from J, with 7 bases between. Germline-derived CDR1 and CDR2 are GTSNPN and SVGIG (reference sequence). The CDR3 sequence: CAWSGDTNQPQHF. The CDR3 DNA reads as TGTGCCTGGAGTGGGGACACCAATCAGCCCCAGCATTTT.